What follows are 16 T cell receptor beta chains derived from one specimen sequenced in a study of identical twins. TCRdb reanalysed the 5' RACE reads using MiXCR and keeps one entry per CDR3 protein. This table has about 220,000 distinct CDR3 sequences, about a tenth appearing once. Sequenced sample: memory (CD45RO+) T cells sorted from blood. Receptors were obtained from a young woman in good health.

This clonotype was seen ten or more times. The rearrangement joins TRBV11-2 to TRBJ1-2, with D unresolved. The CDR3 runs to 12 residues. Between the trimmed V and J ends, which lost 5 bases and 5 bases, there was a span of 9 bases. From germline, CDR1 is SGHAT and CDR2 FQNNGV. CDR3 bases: TGTGCCAGCAGCGGCGGCCTTTATGGCTACACCTTC. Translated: CASSGGLYGYTF.

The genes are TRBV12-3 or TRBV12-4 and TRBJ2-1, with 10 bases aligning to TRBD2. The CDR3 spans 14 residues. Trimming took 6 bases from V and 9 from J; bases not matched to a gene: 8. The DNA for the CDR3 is TGTGCCAGCAGGAGCGGGGGGGTCGGCGTTGAGCAGTTCTTC. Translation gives CASRSGGVGVEQFF.

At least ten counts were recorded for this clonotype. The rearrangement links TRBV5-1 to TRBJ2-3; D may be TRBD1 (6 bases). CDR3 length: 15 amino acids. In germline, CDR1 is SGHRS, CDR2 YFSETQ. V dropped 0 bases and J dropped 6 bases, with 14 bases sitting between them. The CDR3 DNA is TGCGCCAGCAGCTTGGGGTCCAGGGGATACGATACGCAGTATTTT. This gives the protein CASSLGSRGYDTQYF.

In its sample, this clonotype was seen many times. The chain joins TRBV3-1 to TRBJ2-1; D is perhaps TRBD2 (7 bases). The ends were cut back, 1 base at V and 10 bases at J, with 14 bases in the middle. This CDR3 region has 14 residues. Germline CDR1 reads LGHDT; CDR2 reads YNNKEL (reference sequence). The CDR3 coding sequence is TGTGCCAGCAGCCAAGCACAACCGGGGGGCGAGCAGTTCTTC. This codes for CASSQAQPGGEQFF.

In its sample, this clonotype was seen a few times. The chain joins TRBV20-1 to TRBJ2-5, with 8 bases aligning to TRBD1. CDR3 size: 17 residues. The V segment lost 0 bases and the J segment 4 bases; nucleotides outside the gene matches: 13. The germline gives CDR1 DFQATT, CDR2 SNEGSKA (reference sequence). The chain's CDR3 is CSARDQGRGRGSETQYF. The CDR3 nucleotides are TGCAGTGCTAGAGATCAGGGCAGGGGGCGAGGTTCAGAGACCCAGTACTTC.

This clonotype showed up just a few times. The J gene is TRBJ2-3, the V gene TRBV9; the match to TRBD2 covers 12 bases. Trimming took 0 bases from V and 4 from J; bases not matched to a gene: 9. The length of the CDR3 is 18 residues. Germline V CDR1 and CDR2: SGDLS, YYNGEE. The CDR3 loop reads CASSVEPSGRARADTQYF. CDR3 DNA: TGTGCCAGCAGCGTAGAGCCTAGCGGGAGGGCCAGGGCAGATACGCAGTATTTT.

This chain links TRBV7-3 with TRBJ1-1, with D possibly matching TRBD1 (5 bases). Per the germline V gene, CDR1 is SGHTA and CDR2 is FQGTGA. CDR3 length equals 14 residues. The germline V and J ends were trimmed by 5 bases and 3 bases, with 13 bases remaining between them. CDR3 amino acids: CASSRGRGDTEAFF. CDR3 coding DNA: TGTGCCAGCAGCCGGGGCCGCGGGGACACTGAAGCTTTCTTT.

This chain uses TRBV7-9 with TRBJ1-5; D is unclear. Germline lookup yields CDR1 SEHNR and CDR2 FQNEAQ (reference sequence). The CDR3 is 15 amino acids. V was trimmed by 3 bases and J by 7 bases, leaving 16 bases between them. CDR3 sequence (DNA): TGTGCCAGCAGCTTTTCGGGCGCGGGTGGACAGCCCCAGCATTTT. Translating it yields CASSFSGAGGQPQHF. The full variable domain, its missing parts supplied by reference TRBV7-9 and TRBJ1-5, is DTGVSQNPRHKITKRGQNVTFRCDPISEHNRLYWYRQTLGQGPEFLTYFQNEAQLEKSRLLSDRFSAERPKGSFSTLEIQRTEQGDSAMYLCASSFSGAGGQPQHFGDGTRLSIL.

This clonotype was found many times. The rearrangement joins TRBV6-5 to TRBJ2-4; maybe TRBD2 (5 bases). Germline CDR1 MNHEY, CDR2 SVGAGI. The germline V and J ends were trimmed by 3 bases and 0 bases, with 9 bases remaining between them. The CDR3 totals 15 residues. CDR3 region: CASSYGEIAKNIQYF. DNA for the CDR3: TGTGCCAGCAGTTATGGGGAGATAGCCAAAAACATTCAGTACTTC.

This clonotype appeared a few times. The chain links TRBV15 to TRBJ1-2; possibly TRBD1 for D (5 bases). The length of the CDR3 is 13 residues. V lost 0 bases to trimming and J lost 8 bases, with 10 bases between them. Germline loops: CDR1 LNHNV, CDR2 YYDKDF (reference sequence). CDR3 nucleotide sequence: TGTGCCACCAGCAGAGATCATGGGGGGGGCTACACCTTC. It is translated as CATSRDHGGGYTF.

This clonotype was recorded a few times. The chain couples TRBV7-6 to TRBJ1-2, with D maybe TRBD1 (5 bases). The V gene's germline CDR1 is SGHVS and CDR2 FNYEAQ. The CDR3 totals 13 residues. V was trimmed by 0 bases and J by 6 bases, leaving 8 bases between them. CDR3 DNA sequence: TGTGCCAGCAGCTTAGCGGGGCTGGATGGCTACACCTTC. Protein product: CASSLAGLDGYTF. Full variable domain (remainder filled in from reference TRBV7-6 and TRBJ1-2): GAGVSQSPRYKVTKRGQDVALRCDPISGHVSLYWYRQALGQGPEFLTYFNYEAQQDKSGLPNDRFSAERPEGSISTLTIQRTEQRDSAMYRCASSLAGLDGYTFGSGTRLTVV.

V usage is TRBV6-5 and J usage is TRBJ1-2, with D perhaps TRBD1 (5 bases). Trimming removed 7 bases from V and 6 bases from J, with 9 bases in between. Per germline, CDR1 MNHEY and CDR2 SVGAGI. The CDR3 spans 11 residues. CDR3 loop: CASNAGNGYTF. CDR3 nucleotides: TGTGCCAGCAATGCAGGGAATGGCTACACCTTC.

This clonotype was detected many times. The CDR3 DNA sequence: TGTGCCAGCAGGGCCAGCGGGGGGGTAGAGGAGACCCAGTACTTC. It yields the protein CASRASGGVEETQYF. J is TRBJ2-5 and V is TRBV12-3 or TRBV12-4; the match to TRBD2 covers 10 bases. J gave up 5 bases and V 6 bases, and 9 bases lay outside the gene matches. This CDR3 spans 15 amino acids.

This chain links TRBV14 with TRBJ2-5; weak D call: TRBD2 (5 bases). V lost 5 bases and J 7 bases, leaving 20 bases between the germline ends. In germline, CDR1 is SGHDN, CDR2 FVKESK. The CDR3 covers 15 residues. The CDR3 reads CASSYGESGAGTQYF. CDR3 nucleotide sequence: TGTGCCAGCAGCTACGGGGAGAGTGGCGCCGGGACCCAGTACTTC.

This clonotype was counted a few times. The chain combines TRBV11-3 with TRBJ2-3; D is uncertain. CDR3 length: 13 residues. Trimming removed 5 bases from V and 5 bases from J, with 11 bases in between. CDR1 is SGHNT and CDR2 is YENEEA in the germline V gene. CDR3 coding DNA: TGTGCCAGCAGCCACGGAAGGCAAGATACGCAGTATTTT. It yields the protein CASSHGRQDTQYF.

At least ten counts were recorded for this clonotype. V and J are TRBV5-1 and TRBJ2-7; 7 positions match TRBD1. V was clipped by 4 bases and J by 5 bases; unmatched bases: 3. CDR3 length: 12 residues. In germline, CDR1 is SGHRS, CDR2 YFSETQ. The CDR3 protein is CASSMTGNEQYF. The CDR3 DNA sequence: TGCGCCAGCAGCATGACAGGGAACGAGCAGTACTTC.